A single sample is the source of the 26 T cell receptor beta chains below, sequenced in a study of blood T cell repertoires in COVID-19. The data were produced by immunoSEQ multiplex PCR, yet TCRdb's version contains in-frame clones alone and is incomplete. The table shows fewer than 85,000 clones, with about 87% occurring only once. The sequenced material came from peripheral blood. The source of these receptors is a man aged 45-60 years with active COVID-19.

The chain employs TRBV30 and TRBJ1-1, with D possibly TRBD1 on 5 matching bases. Trimming shortened V by 7 bases and J by 1 base, and 13 bases separated the two germline ends. CDR1 is GTSNPN, CDR2 SVGIG, per germline (reference sequence). This CDR3 is 13 amino acids long. The CDR3 DNA reads TGTGCCTTCTCAAGGGGCGGGAACACTGAAGCTTTCTTT. Its translation: CAFSRGGNTEAFF. The full variable domain, completed using reference TRBV30 and TRBJ1-1, is SQTIHQWPATLVQPVGSPLSLECTVEGTSNPNLYWYRQAAGRGLQLLFYSVGIGQISSEVPQNLSASRPQDRQFILSSKKLLLSDSGFYLCAFSRGGNTEAFFGQGTRLTVV.

The chain links TRBV3-1 (or the pseudogene TRBV3-2) to TRBJ2-2, with 9 bases aligning to TRBD2. Germline V gene sequence: CDR1 LGHDT, CDR2 YNNKEL (reference sequence). V shed 0 bases, J shed 2 bases, and the junction held 4 bases outside the gene matches. The length of the CDR3 is 17 residues. The CDR3 sequence is CASSQEWGLANTGELFF. The CDR3 DNA is TGTGCCAGCAGCCAAGAGTGGGGACTAGCTAACACCGGGGAGCTGTTTTTT.

This clone was recorded once. The chain links TRBV4-1 to TRBJ1-1; tentative D call: TRBD1 (6 bases). Germline CDR1 MGHRA, CDR2 YSYEKL. Trimming stripped 4 bases from V and 10 bases from J, with 22 bases between. The CDR3 spans 15 residues. CDR3 protein: CASSPRTGGAYGAFF. CDR3 nucleotide sequence: TGCGCCAGCAGCCCGAGAACGGGGGGGGCCTATGGAGCTTTCTTT.

CDR3 nucleotides: TGTGCCAGCAGGGGGACACCCTCCTACGAGCAGTACTTC. Residues: CASRGTPSYEQYF. The chain carries TRBV12-3 or TRBV12-4 and TRBJ2-7; D might be TRBD1 (6 bases). V lost 6 bases and J 0 bases, leaving 9 bases between the germline ends. The CDR3 has 13 amino acids.

This rearrangement joins TRBV7-9 to TRBJ2-7, with 7 bases fitting TRBD2. Germline lookup yields CDR1 SEHNR and CDR2 FQNEAQ (reference sequence). The CDR3 spans 15 residues. Unmatched junction bases numbered 5, after V lost 3 bases and J lost 0 bases. The chain's CDR3 is CASSLGGSHSYEQYF. The CDR3 DNA is TGTGCCAGCAGCTTGGGCGGGAGCCACTCCTACGAGCAGTACTTC.

The chain uses TRBV7-9 and TRBJ1-3; 7 positions match TRBD1. The V segment lost 11 bases and the J segment 4 bases; nucleotides outside the gene matches: 8. This CDR3 spans 13 amino acids. The germline gives CDR1 SEHNR, CDR2 FQNEAQ (reference sequence). The CDR3 sequence is CAGRQGIGNTIYF. The CDR3 DNA reads as TGTGCCGGAAGACAGGGTATAGGAAACACCATATATTTT.

The chain links TRBV19 to TRBJ2-3; 8 positions agree with TRBD2. This CDR3 contains 15 residues. Trimming took 5 bases from V and 1 from J; bases not matched to a gene: 5. The germline CDR1 and CDR2 sequences are LNHDA and SQIVND (reference sequence). CDR3 sequence reads: CASSSIAGRTDTQYF. As DNA, the CDR3 is TGTGCCAGTAGTTCTATAGCGGGACGCACAGATACGCAGTATTTT.

J is TRBJ1-4 and V is TRBV27; 9 bases agree with TRBD1. The CDR3 totals 18 residues. Trimming cost V 0 bases and J 8 bases; bases outside gene matches: 13. Germline loops: CDR1 MNHEY, CDR2 SMNVEV (reference sequence). The CDR3 spells CASSLSFPQGAQVEKLFF. The CDR3 nucleotides are TGTGCCAGCAGTTTATCGTTTCCACAGGGGGCGCAGGTAGAAAAACTGTTTTTT.

The chain carries TRBV18 and TRBJ2-1; the D is unclear. CDR3 length: 14 amino acids. The V gene's germline CDR1 is KGHSH and CDR2 LQKENI. Trimming cost V 0 bases and J 12 bases, with 15 bases left between them. CDR3 coding DNA: TGTGCCAGCTCACCACCCATGCAGGTCCTCGGGCAGTTCTTC. Encoded protein: CASSPPMQVLGQFF.

This clone was found once. This rearrangement joins TRBV7-2 to TRBJ2-5, with TRBD2 matching 7 bases. Germline V CDR1 and CDR2: SGHTA, FQGNSA. This CDR3 has 13 residues. V was clipped by 2 bases and J by 4 bases; unmatched bases: 1. CDR3 sequence reads: CASSLQRGETQYF. Here the CDR3 DNA reads TGTGCCAGCAGCTTACAGCGGGGAGAGACCCAGTACTTC.

CDR3: CASSPQDSRAYNEQFF. Here the CDR3 DNA reads TGCGCCAGCAGCCCACAGGACAGCCGTGCCTACAATGAGCAGTTCTTC. J is TRBJ2-1 and V is TRBV5-1; the D gene is possibly TRBD1 (6 bases). The germline V gene has CDR1 SGHRS and CDR2 YFSETQ. The CDR3 is 16 amino acids. Trimming removed 4 bases at V and 2 bases at J, with 16 bases between.

J is TRBJ2-1 and V is TRBV9; tentatively, D is TRBD2 (6 bases). The V end was cut by 4 bases, the J end by 5 bases, with 13 bases between. Germline CDR1 reads SGDLS; CDR2 reads YYNGEE. CDR3 length equals 14 residues. The CDR3 bases are TGTGCCAGCAGCCCCCAGCGGGCGCACAATGAGCAGTTCTTC. Its translation is CASSPQRAHNEQFF.

The chain recombines TRBV7-8 with TRBJ1-2, with 7 nucleotides matching TRBD1. The trim removed 1 base at V and 4 bases at J, leaving 3 bases unmatched. Germline loops: CDR1 SGHVS, CDR2 FQNEAQ. CDR3 length equals 14 residues. The CDR3 nucleotides are TGTGCCAGCAGCTTAGGACAGGGAGGCTATGGCTACACCTTC. Protein sequence: CASSLGQGGYGYTF.

The chain uses TRBV7-9 and TRBJ2-1; D unclear. Trimming stripped 2 bases from V and 9 bases from J, with 14 bases between. The CDR3 runs to 14 residues. The germline CDR1 and CDR2 sequences are SEHNR and FQNEAQ (reference sequence). The CDR3 DNA reads as TGTGCCAGCAGCTTATCCGTTTCCCTAAGTGAGCAGTTCTTC. Protein sequence: CASSLSVSLSEQFF.

The chain links TRBV6-2 or TRBV6-3 to TRBJ1-5, with TRBD1 matching over 7 bases. Per the germline V gene, CDR1 is MNHEY and CDR2 is SVGEGT. This CDR3 is 16 amino acids long. Trimming cost V 1 base and J 6 bases; bases outside gene matches: 9. CDR3 DNA sequence: TGTGCCAGCAGTTACTTTGGCACAGGGGCTAGTCAGCCCCAGCATTTT. Its translation: CASSYFGTGASQPQHF.

V and J are TRBV7-8 and TRBJ1-2, with TRBD1 identical over 7 bases. This CDR3 contains 14 residues. The junction had 5 bases not matched to a gene; V was cut back by 5 bases and J by 2 bases. CDR1 and CDR2 from the germline V gene are SGHVS and FQNEAQ. As DNA, the CDR3 is TGTGCCAGCAGCCCTGGGACAGCGAACTATGGCTACACCTTC. Encoded protein: CASSPGTANYGYTF.

The chain links TRBV6-2 or TRBV6-3 to TRBJ1-1; D not certain. The CDR3 consists of 14 residues. V lost 0 bases and J 1 base, leaving 6 bases between the germline ends. Germline CDR1 is MNHEY and CDR2 is SVGEGT. CDR3 residues: CASSYSTENTEAFF. CDR3 nucleotide sequence: TGTGCCAGCAGTTACTCGACTGAGAACACTGAAGCTTTCTTT.

V usage is TRBV24-1 and J usage is TRBJ2-1; no clear D. The CDR3 has 16 amino acids. Trimming stripped 0 bases from V and 0 bases from J, with 8 bases between. Germline CDR1 KGHDR, CDR2 SFDVKD. CDR3 sequence reads: CATSDLTKSSYNEQFF. Here the CDR3 DNA reads TGTGCCACCAGTGATTTGACTAAAAGCTCCTACAATGAGCAGTTCTTC.

This clone has only one observation. The chain uses TRBV6-5 and TRBJ2-5; D may be TRBD1 (5 bases). Trimming took off 6 bases at V and 7 bases at J, with 12 bases between the two ends. The CDR3 is 12 residues long. Germline V gene lookup returns CDR1 MNHEY and CDR2 SVGAGI. In DNA, the CDR3 is TGTGCCAGCAGGACAGCCCCTGTGACCCAGTACTTC. Its protein product is CASRTAPVTQYF.

This sequence joins TRBV27 and TRBJ1-2; 9 bases match TRBD1. The junction had 15 bases not matched to a gene; V was cut back by 3 bases and J by 1 base. Germline V gene data show CDR1 as MNHEY and CDR2 as SMNVEV (reference sequence). This CDR3 contains 19 residues. As DNA, the CDR3 is TGTGCCAGCAGTTTCCGGAACAGGGGGCCGGAGGCTTTTAACTATGGCTACACCTTC. It specifies CASSFRNRGPEAFNYGYTF.

The chain recombines TRBV6-6 with TRBJ2-1, with 9 bases identical to TRBD2. Germline V gene sequence: CDR1 MNHNY, CDR2 SVGAGI (reference sequence). This CDR3 spans 19 amino acids. V lost 5 bases, J lost 0 bases, and 14 bases stayed unmatched. This CDR3 is CASSQIAGEVLSSYNEQFF. The CDR3, as DNA: TGTGCCAGCAGTCAAATAGCGGGAGAAGTCCTTAGCTCCTACAATGAGCAGTTCTTC.

This clone appeared once. The chain links TRBV19 to TRBJ1-3; no definite D call. Trimming left V 3 bases short and J 4 bases short, with 10 bases between. Germline loops: CDR1 LNHDA, CDR2 SQIVND (reference sequence). The CDR3 consists of 14 residues. CDR3 sequence: CASSIPGSGNTIYF. CDR3 DNA sequence: TGTGCCAGTAGTATCCCGGGGTCCGGAAACACCATATATTTT.

The chain uses TRBV2 and TRBJ2-5; 13 bases agree with TRBD2. The germline gives CDR1 SNHLY, CDR2 FYNNEI. This CDR3 has 14 amino acids. After removal of 7 bases from V and 9 bases from J, the junction contained 8 bases not matched to a gene. The CDR3, as DNA: TGTGCCAGCAAGAGGAAAGGACTAGCGGGGGCCCAGTACTTC. Translating it yields CASKRKGLAGAQYF.

The V call is TRBV19, the J call TRBJ1-4; TRBD1 matches 9 bases. CDR3 length: 15 residues. V trimming: 7 bases; J trimming: 6 bases; junction bases outside the gene matches: 9. Per germline, CDR1 LNHDA and CDR2 SQIVND (reference sequence). Here the CDR3 DNA reads TGTGCCAGTAACGGGGTGAGGACAGGGGATGAAAAACTGTTTTTT. Translated, it gives CASNGVRTGDEKLFF.

This sequence joins TRBV7-9 and TRBJ1-6; D is unclear. This CDR3 has 17 residues. Trimming removed 3 bases at V and 5 bases at J, with 17 bases between. Germline loops: CDR1 SEHNR, CDR2 FQNEAQ (reference sequence). The CDR3 protein is CASSFLPQPTNNSPLHF. CDR3 DNA sequence: TGTGCCAGCAGCTTTCTGCCACAACCAACCAATAATTCACCCCTCCACTTT.

The J gene is TRBJ2-3, the V gene TRBV7-2; 10 bases align to TRBD2. This CDR3 has 16 residues. With V trimmed by 3 bases and J by 2 bases, 5 bases remained unmatched. The germline gives CDR1 SGHTA, CDR2 FQGNSA. DNA for the CDR3: TGTGCCAGCAGCTTCTATCTAGCGGGGGTCACAGATACGCAGTATTTT. Its protein product is CASSFYLAGVTDTQYF.